This T cell receptor (beta chain) is from a study of blood T cells in healthy people across ages. Alongside a J-beta primer mix, a sample-barcoded 5' primer served in a second PCR lasting roughly 7 to 12 cycles. One entry per CDR3 protein results from TCRdb running MiXCR on the 5' RACE reads. The repertoire holds about 280,000 distinct CDR3 sequences, with roughly a quarter as singletons. CDR3 length: 15 amino acids. CDR1 and CDR2 from the germline V gene are MNHEY and SVGAGI. The receptor comes from a woman in her seventies in good health. Sample: blood. V usage is TRBV6-5 and J usage is TRBJ2-5; tentatively, D is TRBD1 (7 bases). CDR3 bases: TGTGCTAGCGGATCAACAGGGGCCACCGGAGAGACCCAGTACTTC. Its protein is CASGSTGATGETQYF.